A selection of T cell receptor beta chains follows, all from one sample in a study of beta chain features in type 1 diabetes. Data came from immunoSEQ multiplex PCR; TCRdb stores just in-frame clones and leaves some out. The sample shows approximately 730,000 clones, under 15% of them seen only once. The sequenced sample consisted of naive CD4+ T cells from blood. The receptors were sampled from a man aged 18 to 30 with type 1 diabetes. The CDR3 runs from the conserved cysteine through the conserved F or W. The order of the fields is D gene, V gene, clone size, J gene, CDR3 protein, CDR3 DNA. A D gene is named only where the DNA matches it firmly. Expanded clones are given a class, and other clones once, few, many or no size at all.

D: -
V: TRBV14
size: few
J: TRBJ1-3
CDR3: CASSQGLGNTIYF
DNA: TGTGCCAGCAGCCAAGGTCTCGGAAACACCATATATTTT

D: -
V: TRBV19
size: -
J: TRBJ1-1
CDR3: CASLQGGPNTEAFF
DNA: TGTGCCAGTCTCCAAGGGGGGCCGAACACTGAAGCTTTCTTT

D: -
V: TRBV2
size: few
J: TRBJ1-2
CDR3: CAYRDTFYGYTF
DNA: TGTGCCTACCGGGACACCTTCTATGGCTACACCTTC

D: TRBD2
V: TRBV7-2
size: -
J: TRBJ2-2
CDR3: CASSSRAGTGELFF
DNA: TGTGCCAGCAGCTCCAGAGCGGGGACCGGGGAGCTGTTTTTT

D: TRBD1
V: TRBV30
size: few
J: TRBJ1-4
CDR3: CAWSPRGLTNEKLFF
DNA: TGTGCCTGGAGCCCCAGGGGGCTAACTAATGAAAAACTGTTTTTT

D: -
V: TRBV7-9
size: few
J: TRBJ2-7
CDR3: CASSLVGQSYEQYF
DNA: TGTGCCAGCAGCTTAGTAGGACAATCCTACGAGCAGTACTTC

D: TRBD2
V: TRBV7-3
size: few
J: TRBJ2-3
CDR3: CASSLTAGGPDTQYF
DNA: TGTGCCAGCAGCTTAACTGCGGGGGGGCCAGATACGCAGTATTTT

D: -
V: TRBV4-1
size: few
J: TRBJ2-7
CDR3: CASSEDAYDSYEQYF
DNA: TGCGCCAGCAGCGAAGACGCCTACGACTCCTACGAGCAGTACTTC

D: -
V: TRBV7-2
size: -
J: TRBJ1-3
CDR3: CASSPGGGAGNTIYF
DNA: TGTGCCAGCAGCCCCGGGGGGGGTGCTGGAAACACCATATATTTT

D: -
V: TRBV2
size: -
J: TRBJ2-7
CDR3: CASSESGGSYEQYF
DNA: TGTGCCAGCAGTGAATCAGGCGGTTCCTACGAGCAGTACTTC

D: TRBD1
V: TRBV28
size: -
J: TRBJ2-2
CDR3: CASSTTGTGTGELFF
DNA: TGTGCCAGCAGTACCACCGGGACAGGCACCGGGGAGCTGTTTTTT

D: -
V: TRBV19
size: -
J: TRBJ1-5
CDR3: CASSPEVQGNQPQHF
DNA: TGTGCCAGTAGCCCCGAAGTTCAGGGTAATCAGCCCCAGCATTTT

D: -
V: TRBV6-4
size: -
J: TRBJ1-1
CDR3: CASSVQGGNTEAFF
DNA: TGTGCCAGCAGTGTTCAAGGGGGGAACACTGAAGCTTTCTTT

D: -
V: TRBV5-6
size: few
J: TRBJ2-7
CDR3: CASSLAREQYF
DNA: TGTGCCAGCAGCTTGGCTCGGGAGCAGTACTTC

D: -
V: TRBV6-6
size: few
J: TRBJ2-3
CDR3: CASRQRRQTDTQYF
DNA: TGTGCCAGCAGGCAGAGGAGGCAGACAGATACGCAGTATTTT

D: -
V: TRBV30
size: few
J: TRBJ2-7
CDR3: CAWNGGATPYEQYF
DNA: TGTGCCTGGAACGGGGGTGCAACTCCCTACGAGCAGTACTTC

D: TRBD2
V: TRBV4-2
size: -
J: TRBJ2-7
CDR3: CASSQDSERGLYEQYF
DNA: TGTGCCAGCAGCCAAGATTCGGAGCGGGGGCTCTACGAGCAGTACTTC

D: TRBD1
V: TRBV18
size: -
J: TRBJ2-7
CDR3: CASSPRQGPYEQYF
DNA: TGTGCCAGCTCACCGCGACAGGGACCCTACGAGCAGTACTTC

D: -
V: TRBV9
size: -
J: TRBJ2-1
CDR3: CASSALGDRSYNEQFF
DNA: TGTGCCAGCAGCGCCCTCGGGGATAGGTCCTACAATGAGCAGTTCTTC

D: -
V: TRBV14
size: few
J: TRBJ2-1
CDR3: CASSQDWNRLNEQFF
DNA: TGTGCCAGCAGCCAAGATTGGAACAGACTCAATGAGCAGTTCTTC

D: TRBD1
V: TRBV11-2
size: few
J: TRBJ2-3
CDR3: CASSFGGGQGGGSQYF
DNA: TGTGCCAGCAGCTTCGGCGGGGGACAGGGTGGAGGGTCGCAGTATTTT

D: -
V: TRBV5-4
size: -
J: TRBJ1-6
CDR3: CASSLDSHNSPLHF
DNA: TGTGCCAGCAGCTTGGACAGCCATAATTCACCCCTCCACTTT

D: -
V: TRBV5-1
size: -
J: TRBJ1-1
CDR3: CASSLDPIGPTGRGMNTEAFF
DNA: TGCGCCAGCAGCTTGGATCCAATTGGACCAACTGGAAGGGGGATGAACACTGAAGCTTTCTTT

D: -
V: TRBV5-6
size: -
J: TRBJ2-5
CDR3: CASSYVSTSETQYF
DNA: TGTGCCAGCAGCTACGTGTCGACTTCGGAGACCCAGTACTTC

D: -
V: TRBV2
size: -
J: TRBJ2-3
CDR3: CASSRKVVDTQYF
DNA: TGTGCCAGCAGCCGAAAGGTGGTAGATACGCAGTATTTT

D: TRBD1
V: TRBV5-1
size: few
J: TRBJ1-6
CDR3: CASSLTAGTGDSPLHF
DNA: TGCGCCAGCAGCTTGACGGCCGGGACAGGGGATTCACCCCTCCACTTT

D: TRBD1
V: TRBV14
size: -
J: TRBJ2-5
CDR3: CASSARGQAPGTQYF
DNA: TGTGCCAGCAGTGCGAGGGGACAGGCACCCGGGACCCAGTACTTC

D: -
V: TRBV14
size: few
J: TRBJ2-7
CDR3: CASSQVGVLESYEQYF
DNA: TGTGCCAGCAGCCAAGTAGGAGTCCTCGAGTCCTACGAGCAGTACTTC

D: -
V: TRBV29-1
size: few
J: TRBJ1-2
CDR3: CSVETAQFYGYTF
DNA: TGCAGCGTTGAGACAGCACAATTCTATGGCTACACCTTC

D: -
V: TRBV30
size: -
J: TRBJ1-1
CDR3: CAWSPVNTEAFF
DNA: TGTGCCTGGAGTCCAGTGAACACTGAAGCTTTCTTT

D: -
V: TRBV7-8
size: -
J: TRBJ2-3
CDR3: CASSLIPDGYTQYF
DNA: TGTGCCAGCAGCTTAATACCGGACGGGTATACGCAGTATTTT

D: TRBD2
V: TRBV5-5
size: -
J: TRBJ2-5
CDR3: CASSPAGTRGETQYF
DNA: TGTGCCAGCAGCCCCGCCGGGACTAGAGGCGAGACCCAGTACTTC

D: -
V: TRBV19
size: few
J: TRBJ2-3
CDR3: CASTLAGITDTQYF
DNA: TGTGCCAGTACCCTCGCGGGGATCACAGATACGCAGTATTTT

D: -
V: TRBV7-8
size: few
J: TRBJ1-2
CDR3: CASSPWDDGYTF
DNA: TGTGCCAGCAGCCCCTGGGATGATGGCTACACCTTC

D: TRBD1
V: TRBV25-1
size: few
J: TRBJ1-1
CDR3: CASSDPGQGNTEAFF
DNA: TGTGCCAGCAGTGACCCGGGACAGGGAAACACTGAAGCTTTCTTT

D: -
V: TRBV5-1
size: -
J: TRBJ2-7
CDR3: CASSLYHGSGPYEQYF
DNA: TGCGCCAGCAGCTTGTATCACGGTTCAGGGCCCTACGAGCAGTACTTC

D: TRBD2
V: TRBV4-1
size: few
J: TRBJ2-2
CDR3: CASSQDQGTSGGWRELFF
DNA: TGCGCCAGCAGCCAAGATCAGGGGACTAGCGGGGGTTGGAGGGAGCTGTTTTTT

D: -
V: TRBV6-1
size: few
J: TRBJ2-7
CDR3: CASSEGALLEQYF
DNA: TGTGCCAGCAGTGAAGGTGCCCTCCTGGAGCAGTACTTC

D: TRBD1
V: TRBV12-5
size: once
J: TRBJ2-1
CDR3: CASGPRGDRFYNEQFF
DNA: TGTGCTAGTGGTCCGCGAGGGGACAGGTTCTACAATGAGCAGTTCTTC

D: -
V: TRBV5-4
size: few
J: TRBJ1-2
CDR3: CASRSNGGEDYGYTF
DNA: TGTGCCAGCAGATCGAACGGGGGCGAGGACTATGGCTACACCTTC

D: -
V: TRBV5-6
size: -
J: TRBJ2-4
CDR3: CANSLNGVVNIQYF
DNA: TGTGCCAACAGCTTGAACGGGGTGGTAAACATTCAGTACTTC

D: -
V: TRBV11-2
size: -
J: TRBJ1-2
CDR3: CASSSLGGSPFNYGYTF
DNA: TGTGCCAGCAGCTCCCTAGGGGGTTCCCCCTTTAACTATGGCTACACCTTC

D: -
V: TRBV11-1
size: -
J: TRBJ1-6
CDR3: CASSSGESSYNSPLHF
DNA: TGTGCCAGCAGCTCGGGGGAGAGCTCCTATAATTCACCCCTCCACTTT

D: TRBD2
V: TRBV6-5
size: -
J: TRBJ2-1
CDR3: CASSYSGTRVNEQFF
DNA: TGTGCCAGCAGTTACAGCGGGACCAGGGTGAATGAGCAGTTCTTC

D: -
V: TRBV30
size: few
J: TRBJ1-5
CDR3: CAWSSDSDQPQHF
DNA: TGTGCCTGGAGTTCGGACAGCGATCAGCCCCAGCATTTT

D: -
V: TRBV5-1
size: -
J: TRBJ1-4
CDR3: CASSPDSNEKLFF
DNA: TGCGCCAGCAGCCCCGATAGTAATGAAAAACTGTTTTTT

D: TRBD2
V: TRBV7-9
size: -
J: TRBJ2-1
CDR3: CASPAGSGGIPYNEQFF
DNA: TGTGCCTCCCCGGCCGGAAGCGGGGGAATACCCTACAATGAGCAGTTCTTC

D: TRBD1
V: TRBV6-4
size: -
J: TRBJ2-1
CDR3: CASSEQGLGEQFF
DNA: TGTGCCAGCAGTGAACAGGGGTTGGGTGAGCAGTTCTTC

D: -
V: TRBV28
size: few
J: TRBJ1-6
CDR3: CASSLTRVDSPLHF
DNA: TGTGCCAGCAGTTTAACCAGGGTAGATTCACCCCTCCACTTT

D: -
V: TRBV5-8
size: few
J: TRBJ2-6
CDR3: CATRGRSGANVLTF
DNA: TGTGCCACCAGAGGTAGATCTGGGGCCAACGTCCTGACTTTC